A selection of T cell receptor beta chains follows, all from one sample in a study of PD-1 blockade in mismatch repair-deficient tumors. Data came from immunoSEQ multiplex PCR; TCRdb stores just in-frame clones and leaves some out. The table includes over 100,000 clones, about 74% detected once. This specimen consisted of peripheral blood, obtained about 13 months after starting pembrolizumab. These receptor sequences come from an adult with mismatch repair-deficient cancer. Both conserved end residues are part of each CDR3. Fields, in order: J gene, V gene, CDR3 protein.

TRBJ1-5 | TRBV7-8 | CASSLTEQGAKHQPQHF
TRBJ2-1 | TRBV11-3 | CASSITRESYNEQFF
TRBJ2-2 | TRBV11-2 | CASRPSSGNTGELFF
TRBJ1-1 | TRBV30 | CAWRTALKAFF
TRBJ2-2 | TRBV10-3 | CAITKNGNTGELFF
TRBJ1-2 | TRBV28 | CASRFRDRGVQGYTF
TRBJ1-2 | TRBV30 | CAWSEKAGGYTF
TRBJ2-5 | TRBV7-9 | CASSLVNLQETQYF
TRBJ1-2 | TRBV29-1 | CSAPTGYTSNYGYTF
TRBJ1-5 | TRBV4-1 | CASSQQGGQPQHF
TRBJ2-3 | TRBV7-6 | CASTQVAGTRTDTQYF
TRBJ2-2 | TRBV5-1 | CASSLVQGIGGELFF
TRBJ1-1 | TRBV2 | CASIAGDQPMNTEAFF
TRBJ1-2 | TRBV15 | CATSRDSAGVNYGYTF
TRBJ2-5 | TRBV30 | CAWSLGSSRETQYF
TRBJ1-4 | TRBV15 | CATSRGYRAELFF
TRBJ2-5 | TRBV19 | CASSIKGLAGGPSQETQYF
TRBJ1-4 | TRBV7-9 | CASSFTTDNEKLFF
TRBJ1-5 | TRBV6-5 | CASRRAASNQPQHF
TRBJ1-2 | TRBV6-1 | CASSLTGAADYGYTF
TRBJ2-3 | TRBV5-5 | CASSFSGRSTDTQYF
TRBJ1-4 | TRBV7-2 | CASSSSGTPGKLFF
TRBJ2-1 | TRBV9 | CASSVIGGTNNEQFF
TRBJ2-3 | TRBV2 | CASTSGLADTQYF
TRBJ2-7 | TRBV27 | CASSHRQGVSYEQYF
TRBJ1-3 | TRBV6-1 | CASSEAPPGSSGNTIYF
TRBJ2-2 | TRBV18 | CASSPRGRANTGELFF
TRBJ1-1 | TRBV7-9 | CASGTTGNTEAFF
TRBJ2-3 | TRBV5-6 | CASSLGTSTDTQYF
TRBJ2-3 | TRBV5-6 | CASSFRSVGGRQDTQYF
TRBJ2-3 | TRBV9 | CASSVTSGSTDTQYF
TRBJ2-5 | TRBV7-9 | CASSFRLASGGETQYF
TRBJ2-6 | TRBV2 | CASRTRGFSGSEANVLTF
TRBJ2-7 | TRBV7-9 | CASSPSYEQYF
TRBJ2-3 | TRBV29-1 | CSGVLLLSTDTQYF
TRBJ2-1 | TRBV11-3 | CASSLSQSGSYEQFF
TRBJ2-6 | TRBV7-9 | CASTIVPSGVNVLTF
TRBJ1-4 | TRBV7-8 | CASSLSTGARNEKLFF
TRBJ2-1 | TRBV19 | CASGRAGGNNEQFF
TRBJ1-3 | TRBV7-9 | CASTMTGASSSGNTIYF
TRBJ2-5 | TRBV7-3 | CASSLENLGTRGRKTQYF
TRBJ1-1 | TRBV27 | CASSSPRGNTEAFF
TRBJ1-2 | TRBV14 | CASSQEDRIGGYTF
TRBJ2-7 | TRBV7-3 | CASSPTDYEQYF
TRBJ2-5 | TRBV18 | CASSPSGEETQYF
TRBJ2-5 | TRBV15 | CATSRDRGVQETQYF
TRBJ2-1 | TRBV30 | CAWSGLAGTSDEQFF
TRBJ2-3 | TRBV7-6 | CASSFYPLGGSGDTQYF
TRBJ2-3 | TRBV28 | CASSFIGLAGEADTQYF
TRBJ2-7 | TRBV7-9 | CASSLPSGSGVNEQYF
TRBJ2-1 | TRBV29-1 | CSVEDRRSEQFF
TRBJ1-5 | TRBV11-3 | CASSEGFNQPQHF
TRBJ2-6 | TRBV21-1 | CASSSGVQQSRANVLTF
TRBJ2-3 | TRBV27 | CASSLNRISTDTQYF
TRBJ2-7 | TRBV7-8 | CASSPPGTLTVEQYF
TRBJ2-7 | TRBV27 | CASSLTGYEQYF
TRBJ1-2 | TRBV27 | CASSLKGHSGYTF
TRBJ2-7 | TRBV7-9 | CASSPRDRGTFEQYF
TRBJ1-3 | TRBV25-1 | CASSENGRNTIYF
TRBJ1-3 | TRBV7-2 | CASSLTRQGISGNTIYF